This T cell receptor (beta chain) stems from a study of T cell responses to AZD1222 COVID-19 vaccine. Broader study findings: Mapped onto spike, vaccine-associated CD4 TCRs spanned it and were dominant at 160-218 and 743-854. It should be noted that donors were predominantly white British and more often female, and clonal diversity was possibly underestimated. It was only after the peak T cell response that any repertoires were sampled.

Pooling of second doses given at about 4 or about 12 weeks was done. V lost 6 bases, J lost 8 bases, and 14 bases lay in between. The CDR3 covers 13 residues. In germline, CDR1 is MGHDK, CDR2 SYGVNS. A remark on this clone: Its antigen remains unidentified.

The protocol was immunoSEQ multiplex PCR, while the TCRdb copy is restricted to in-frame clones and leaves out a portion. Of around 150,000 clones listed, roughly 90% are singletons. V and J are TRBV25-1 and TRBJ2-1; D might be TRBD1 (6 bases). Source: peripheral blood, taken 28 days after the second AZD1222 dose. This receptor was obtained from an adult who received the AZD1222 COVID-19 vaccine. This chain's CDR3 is CASRRVGQDEQFF. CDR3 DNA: TGTGCCAGCAGGAGGGTGGGACAAGATGAGCAGTTCTTC.